This T cell receptor (beta chain) was profiled in a study of T-cell reconstitution after alpha-beta-depleted transplantation in children (TCRdb year 2016). In the study overall: T-cell immune reconstitution after TCRalphabeta/CD19-depleted allogeneic hematopoietic cell transplantation in children was quantitatively tracked in the study by means of TCR repertoire profiling.

Library prep was done by PCR. Sequencing instrument: Illumina HiSeq 2500. TCR libraries were prepared with molecular barcoding, using unique molecular identifiers to normalize TCRbeta repertoire quantification. The public reads were reanalyzed by TCRdb: fastp trimming at Q25, MiXCR alignment, in-frame beta chains only. Each CDR3 protein gets just one entry, which takes the most common genes and DNA from the rows behind it. The sample has some 500,000 distinct CDR3 sequences on record, approximately 32% of them singletons. The ten top clones hold 2% to 3% of the sample. To note about this clonotype: Its antigen specificity is not known. Base-call qualities are not available, and no considerably larger clone is one nucleotide away.

The CDR3 starts with the cysteine, ends with the phenylalanine, and has 14 residues. Just CDR3 DNA is preserved here, 42 bases in frame from base 1. For CDR1 and CDR2, the germline V gene (reference sequence) lists DFQATT and SNEGSKA. At the junction V is shortened by 0 bases and J by 5 bases, with 11 bases in between. The sequence was obtained from a human donor who donated a stem cell graft to a child with aplastic anemia. The chain uses TRBV20-1 and TRBJ2-1, with the D gene call left open. The specimen was PBMCs from the stem cell graft donor, collected from the stem cell graft. The CDR3 region has the sequence CSARDAYPNNEQFF. The nucleotide sequence reads as follows: TGCAGTGCTAGAGATGCCTATCCGAACAATGAGCAGTTCTTC.